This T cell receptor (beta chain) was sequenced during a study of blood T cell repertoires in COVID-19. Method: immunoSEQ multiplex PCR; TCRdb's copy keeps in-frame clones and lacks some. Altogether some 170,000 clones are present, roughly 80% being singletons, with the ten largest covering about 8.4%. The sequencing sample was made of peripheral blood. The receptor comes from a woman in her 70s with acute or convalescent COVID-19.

The CDR3 here is CASRVAGEPQHF. The CDR3 coding sequence is TGTGCCAGCAGGGTCGCGGGGGAGCCCCAGCATTTT. The chain is built from TRBV28 and TRBJ1-5; TRBD1 might be the D (5 bases). Germline CDR1 is MDHEN and CDR2 is SYDVKM. Trimming left V 6 bases short and J 8 bases short, with 11 bases between. The CDR3 covers 12 residues.